This entry lists 5 T cell receptor beta chains sequenced from one sample in a study of response to subunit inactivated influenza vaccine (dated by TCRdb to the late 2010s). The library was generated by RT-PCR. The reads were generated on an Illumina HiSeq 2500. The public reads were run again by TCRdb, first through fastp at Q25 and then through MiXCR, and only productive beta chains were kept. Rows matching on CDR3 protein sequence are summarized as one entry with the most common DNA and genes. The sample data list under 800,000 distinct CDR3 sequences, and approximately 14% of these were observed just once. Less than 9% of the sample goes to the ten largest clones. The specimen comprised PBMCs from blood, sampled 14 to 15 days before vaccination. These receptor sequences come from a man aged 50 to 60 who received an inactivated influenza vaccine. Donor details come from another sample of the same person, matched by shared clones.

Many counts were recorded for this clonotype. The V call is TRBV4-3, the J call TRBJ2-2, with D possibly called TRBD1 or TRBD2 (5 bases each). Germline-derived CDR1 and CDR2 are LGHNA and YSLEER. Trimming removed 1 base at V and 7 bases at J, with 16 bases between. This CDR3 has 16 residues. The CDR3 is CASSQGIGESGGELFF. The CDR3 bases are TGCGCCAGCAGCCAAGGGATAGGGGAGTCGGGCGGGGAGCTGTTTTTT.

This clonotype occurred many times. In DNA, the CDR3 is TGTGCCACGCGGAGCGGCTACAATGAGCAGTTCTTC. It yields the protein CATRSGYNEQFF. This chain links TRBV7-9 with TRBJ2-1, with D perhaps matching TRBD2 (5 bases). The V end was cut by 10 bases, the J end by 3 bases, with 10 bases between. Germline V gene sequence: CDR1 SEHNR, CDR2 FQNEAQ (reference sequence). The CDR3 spans 12 residues.

The V call is TRBV9, the J call TRBJ2-2; TRBD1 matches at 7 bases. J lost 6 bases, V lost 0 bases, and 11 bases had no gene match. Germline CDR1 and CDR2: SGDLS and YYNGEE. CDR3 size: 17 residues. CDR3 region: CASSVALLTGRSGELFF. CDR3 coding DNA: TGTGCCAGCAGCGTAGCCCTATTGACAGGGCGGTCCGGGGAGCTGTTTTTT.

The table lists this clonotype with many counts. The J gene is TRBJ2-5, the V gene TRBV20-1; possibly TRBD2 for D (7 bases). Germline assignment: CDR1 DFQATT and CDR2 SNEGSKA (reference sequence). Between the trimmed V and J ends, which lost 6 bases and 5 bases, there was a span of 13 bases. The CDR3 extends over 12 amino acids. The CDR3 region is CSATGGRETQYF. CDR3 DNA sequence: TGCAGTGCAACGGGGGGCCGGGAGACCCAGTACTTC.

This chain uses TRBV7-2 with TRBJ2-5; a weak D match, TRBD2 (6 bases). CDR3 length: 14 residues. Trimming left V 1 base short and J 7 bases short, with 13 bases between. CDR1 SGHTA and CDR2 FQGNSA come from the germline V gene. The CDR3 DNA reads as TGTGCCAGCAGCTTAGGAGGTTGGGGAGGGACCCAGTACTTC. It codes for CASSLGGWGGTQYF.